The 28 T cell receptor beta chains listed next were all sequenced from one sample in a study of cytomegalovirus exposure and HLA in healthy donors. 60 Vbeta and 13 Jbeta primers were used in PCR. The method was immunoSEQ multiplex PCR; TCRdb's version includes in-frame clones alone and lacks a portion of them. The sample lists under 150,000 clones; 60% to 85% were seen once. Sequencing input: PBMCs. The receptors were sampled from a female donor in good health and CMV-seropositive.

The chain joins TRBV5-1 to TRBJ2-3; 8 nucleotides align to TRBD2. The CDR3 loop spans 14 amino acids. The junction had 5 bases not matched to a gene; V was cut back by 6 bases and J by 2 bases. Germline assignment: CDR1 SGHRS and CDR2 YFSETQ. CDR3 sequence reads: CASKLAGLTDTQYF. The CDR3 DNA follows: TGCGCCAGCAAGCTAGCGGGCCTCACAGATACGCAGTATTTT.

This rearrangement joins TRBV18 to TRBJ1-6; TRBD1 is a possible D gene (6 bases). The CDR3 totals 16 residues. Trimming took 5 bases from V and 6 from J, leaving 17 bases between them. CDR1 KGHSH and CDR2 LQKENI come from the germline V gene. The DNA of the CDR3 is TGTGCCAGCTCAGAGAACAGACAGGCAGCTAATTCACCCCTCCACTTT. It specifies CASSENRQAANSPLHF.

J is TRBJ2-7 and V is TRBV6-1; weak D call: TRBD2 (5 bases). This CDR3 region has 14 residues. Germline loops: CDR1 MNHNS, CDR2 SASEGT. V lost 5 bases to trimming and J lost 0 bases, with 11 bases between them. CDR3: CASSLPGGSYEQYF. The CDR3 DNA follows: TGTGCCAGCAGTCTGCCAGGAGGCTCCTACGAGCAGTACTTC.

The chain employs TRBV5-1 and TRBJ2-5; D is perhaps TRBD2 (5 bases). Between the trimmed V and J ends, which lost 0 bases and 2 bases, there was a span of 14 bases. The CDR3 consists of 16 residues. Germline CDR1 SGHRS, CDR2 YFSETQ. CDR3 in DNA: TGCGCCAGCAGCTTGGCCCTTCTTCAGCGGCAAGAGACCCAGTACTTC. As protein: CASSLALLQRQETQYF.

This clone has a handful of counts. The chain has TRBV5-1 and TRBJ1-3; tentatively, D is TRBD1 (6 bases). This CDR3 is 15 amino acids long. V was cut by 3 bases and J by 0 bases, with 10 bases left in between. Germline CDR1 is SGHRS and CDR2 is YFSETQ. The CDR3 reads CASSSGDRSGNTIYF. The CDR3 nucleotides read TGCGCCAGCAGCTCAGGGGACCGCTCTGGAAACACCATATATTTT.

The V gene is TRBV6-5, the J gene TRBJ2-1; weak D call: TRBD1 (5 bases). This CDR3 region has 15 residues. V was cut by 2 bases and J by 5 bases, with 13 bases left in between. The germline gives CDR1 MNHEY, CDR2 SVGAGI. DNA for the CDR3: TGTGCCAGCAGTTACGGGCAGGGTATACACAATGAGCAGTTCTTC. This codes for CASSYGQGIHNEQFF.

This rearrangement joins TRBV6-5 to TRBJ2-7; tentatively, D is TRBD1 (6 bases). Trimming removed 0 bases from V and 5 bases from J, with 14 bases in between. This CDR3 is built from 15 residues. Germline V gene sequence: CDR1 MNHEY, CDR2 SVGAGI. The CDR3 sequence is CASSYSSQGSHEQYF. CDR3 nucleotides: TGTGCCAGCAGTTACTCTTCTCAGGGGAGCCACGAGCAGTACTTC.

Only a few counts were recorded for this clone. This chain links TRBV14 with TRBJ1-5; possibly TRBD1 for D (5 bases). Germline loops: CDR1 SGHDN, CDR2 FVKESK. The ends were cut back, 4 bases at V and 9 bases at J, with 7 bases in the middle. The length of the CDR3 is 11 residues. The DNA of the CDR3 is TGTGCCAGCAGCCGGGGGGTGCCCCAGCATTTT. It is translated as CASSRGVPQHF.

The rearrangement uses TRBV28 and TRBJ2-3; TRBD2 matches at 7 bases. The V segment lost 5 bases and the J segment 2 bases; nucleotides outside the gene matches: 7. Germline V gives CDR1 MDHEN, CDR2 SYDVKM. The CDR3 length is 15 residues. The CDR3 protein is CASSVPSGLTDTQYF. In nucleotides, the CDR3 is TGTGCCAGCAGTGTACCTAGCGGACTCACAGATACGCAGTATTTT.

The chain joins TRBV2 to TRBJ2-1, with D possibly being TRBD2 (5 bases). V was shortened by 7 bases and J by 15 bases, with 19 bases between the two germline ends. Germline V gene sequence: CDR1 SNHLY, CDR2 FYNNEI. CDR3 length equals 12 residues. The CDR3 DNA is TGTGCCAGCACCGAAGGGTCCCTAGGACTGTTCTTC. This codes for CASTEGSLGLFF.

The chain couples TRBV5-1 to TRBJ2-1, with D possibly being TRBD1 (5 bases). The CDR3 loop spans 15 amino acids. CDR1 is SGHRS and CDR2 is YFSETQ in the germline V gene. The V gene lost 3 bases and the J gene lost 6 bases, with 16 bases spanning the gap. Here the CDR3 reads CASSYRQGTLNEQFF. For the CDR3, the DNA is TGCGCCAGCAGCTACAGGCAGGGTACCCTCAATGAGCAGTTCTTC.

This chain connects TRBV9 to TRBJ2-1; the match to TRBD2 covers 11 bases. V gave up 4 bases and J gave up 7 bases; unmatched junction bases: 7. CDR3 length equals 15 residues. Germline V gene data show CDR1 as SGDLS and CDR2 as YYNGEE. The CDR3 DNA reads as TGTGCCAGCAGCCCCCGACTAGCGGGGAGAAATGAGCAGTTCTTC. It translates to CASSPRLAGRNEQFF.

CDR3 amino acids: CASRGLAGGREQFF. DNA of the CDR3: TGTGCCAGTAGGGGACTAGCGGGGGGGCGTGAGCAGTTCTTC. The chain combines TRBV19 with TRBJ2-1; 16 nucleotides match TRBD2. CDR3 length: 14 amino acids. Germline lookup yields CDR1 LNHDA and CDR2 SQIVND (reference sequence). V was clipped by 6 bases and J by 9 bases; unmatched bases: 2.

The chain combines TRBV2 with TRBJ1-2; tentative D call: TRBD1 (6 bases). The CDR3 is 13 amino acids. V lost 4 bases to trimming and J lost 9 bases, with 15 bases between them. The germline V gene has CDR1 SNHLY and CDR2 FYNNEI. For the CDR3, the DNA is TGTGCCAGCAGTGTGGGGGGGGCCGGGAGCTACACCTTC. Amino acid sequence: CASSVGGAGSYTF.

V usage is TRBV2 and J usage is TRBJ1-1; possibly TRBD1 for D (6 bases). CDR1 and CDR2 from the germline V gene are SNHLY and FYNNEI. The CDR3 contains 13 residues. V was cut by 6 bases and J by 1 base, with 9 bases left in between. The chain's CDR3 is CASRDSQNTEAFF. The CDR3 DNA sequence: TGTGCCAGCAGGGACAGCCAGAACACTGAAGCTTTCTTT.

This clone has a single count. The CDR3 reads CASSLAGSGGAFEQFF. DNA for the CDR3: TGCGCCAGCAGCTTGGCCGGTAGCGGGGGGGCGTTTGAGCAGTTCTTC. The chain links TRBV5-1 to TRBJ2-1, with 11 bases identical to TRBD2. Per germline, CDR1 SGHRS and CDR2 YFSETQ. J lost 9 bases, V lost 0 bases, and 8 bases had no gene match. The CDR3 is 16 amino acids.

CDR3 sequence: CAWSVLGSGITGELFF. The CDR3, as DNA: TGTGCCTGGAGTGTACTTGGTAGCGGAATCACCGGGGAGCTGTTTTTT. This chain connects TRBV30 to TRBJ2-2; D is perhaps TRBD2 (6 bases). Trimming cost V 0 bases and J 4 bases, with 15 bases left between them. The length of the CDR3 is 16 residues. CDR1 and CDR2 from the germline V gene are GTSNPN and SVGIG (reference sequence).

This sequence joins TRBV6-5 and TRBJ2-7, with TRBD2 identical over 8 bases. The ends lost 4 bases at V and 1 base at J; junction bases unmatched: 9. The germline V gene has CDR1 MNHEY and CDR2 SVGAGI. The CDR3 covers 16 residues. Written as DNA, the CDR3 is TGTGCCAGCAGTTCAAGGGGCGGGAGGAAATCCTACGAGCAGTACTTC. It is translated as CASSSRGGRKSYEQYF.

This clone was recorded once. The chain combines TRBV6-1 with TRBJ2-7, with D tentatively TRBD2 (5 bases). CDR1 and CDR2 from the germline V gene are MNHNS and SASEGT. This CDR3 has 14 residues. V dropped 0 bases and J dropped 2 bases, with 8 bases sitting between them. DNA of the CDR3: TGTGCCAGCAGTGAAGCCGAGGGCACCTACGAGCAGTACTTC. Its protein is CASSEAEGTYEQYF.

This rearrangement joins TRBV11-2 to TRBJ2-5; D perhaps matches TRBD1 (8 bases). The germline CDR1 and CDR2 sequences are SGHAT and FQNNGV. The CDR3 contains 17 residues. V was clipped by 4 bases and J by 4 bases, with 22 bases between them. The CDR3 DNA reads as TGTGCCAGCAGCTCAACCCGGACAGGGCGCGGGAGAGAGACCCAGTACTTC. Amino acid sequence: CASSSTRTGRGRETQYF. Using reference TRBV11-2 and TRBJ2-5 for the parts outside the CDR3, the full variable domain is EAGVAQSPRYKIIEKRQSVAFWCNPISGHATLYWYQQILGQGPKLLIQFQNNGVVDDSQLPKDRFSAERLKGVDSTLKIQPAKLEDSAVYLCASSSTRTGRGRETQYFGPGTRLLVL.

The chain combines TRBV6-1 with TRBJ2-7, with TRBD2 as a possible D gene (5 bases). Trimming stripped 2 bases from V and 0 bases from J, with 14 bases between. The length of the CDR3 is 16 residues. The germline CDR1 and CDR2 sequences are MNHNS and SASEGT. The chain's CDR3 is CASSERGLASSYEQYF. The CDR3 DNA reads as TGTGCCAGCAGTGAAAGAGGGCTAGCCTCCTCCTACGAGCAGTACTTC.

The chain has TRBV13 and TRBJ2-5, with D tentatively TRBD2 (6 bases). The CDR3 is 16 amino acids. Germline-derived CDR1 and CDR2 are PRHDT and FYEKMQ (reference sequence). Trimming shortened V by 5 bases and J by 2 bases, and 18 bases separated the two germline ends. The DNA of the CDR3 is TGTGCCAGCAGCCGCCCCCGGTTAGGACTACAAGAGACCCAGTACTTC. This translates into CASSRPRLGLQETQYF.

J is TRBJ1-5 and V is TRBV21-1; the tabulated D call, TRBD1, remains unverified against the DNA. TRBV21-1 represents a pseudogene. CDR3 size: 16 residues. The CDR3 DNA is TGTGCCAGCAGCACCACCGGGACAGCAGTCAATCAGCCCCAGCATTTT. It is translated as CASSTTGTAVNQPQHF.

The chain uses TRBV29-1 and TRBJ2-3, with 11 bases identical to TRBD2. V gave up 4 bases and J gave up 6 bases; unmatched junction bases: 3. This CDR3 has 13 residues. Germline V gives CDR1 SQVTM, CDR2 ANQGSEA. CDR3 bases: TGCAGCGTTGTTACTAGCGGGAGCGATACGCAGTATTTT. Translated, it gives CSVVTSGSDTQYF.

The CDR3 here is CASSRGMAAGLKNIQYF. The CDR3 DNA reads as TGTGCCAGCAGTAGAGGGATGGCTGCGGGGCTAAAAAACATTCAGTACTTC. The gene calls are TRBV5-6 and TRBJ2-4; maybe TRBD2 (6 bases). The CDR3 spans 17 residues. The V end lost 5 bases, the J end lost 4 bases, and 22 bases lay between the germline ends. CDR1 is SGHDT and CDR2 is YYEEEE in the germline V gene.

V and J are TRBV5-6 and TRBJ2-4; 9 bases fit TRBD1. V was clipped by 4 bases and J by 0 bases; unmatched bases: 11. There are 18 residues in the CDR3. CDR1 and CDR2 from the germline V gene are SGHDT and YYEEEE. The CDR3 loop reads CASSRGQGRDLAKNIQYF. CDR3 DNA sequence: TGTGCCAGCAGCCGCGGACAGGGGAGGGATCTAGCCAAAAACATTCAGTACTTC.

The rearrangement links TRBV25-1 to TRBJ2-3, with 9 bases aligning to TRBD2. Germline CDR1 MGHDK, CDR2 SYGVNS. The CDR3 sequence is 14 residues long. DNA for the CDR3: TGTGCGACACGGCGGGAGGGTTTGCGAGATACGCAGTATTTT. Amino acid sequence: CATRREGLRDTQYF.

This chain joins TRBV28 and TRBJ2-7; 8 positions match TRBD1. After removal of 6 bases from V and 5 bases from J, the junction contained 12 bases not matched to a gene. The CDR3 is made up of 15 amino acids. CDR1 and CDR2 (germline): MDHEN, SYDVKM. The CDR3 spells CASRTGGVMFHEQYF. The DNA for the CDR3 is TGTGCCAGCAGAACAGGGGGAGTTATGTTTCACGAGCAGTACTTC.